The clone carrying this T cell receptor (beta chain) was found a few times. The antigen remains unidentified. The sample is drawn from a study of beta chain features in type 1 diabetes. The single heparinised draw taken from each donor contained around 110 mL of blood on average. Sorting of CD4+ naive, central memory, regulatory and stem cell-like memory cells was performed via CD45RO/CCR7/CD25/CD127/CD95/CD27. Study-level points and caveats: Shorter TCRB CDR3s, moderately but significantly so, were found in Type 1 diabetes patients in all four CD4+ subsets. In comparison with healthy donors, patients had naive, central memory and Treg TCRB repertoires that appeared more similar.

The investigators reverse transcribed all of the isolated RNA, so they sequenced expressed TCRB transcripts. The table came from immunoSEQ multiplex PCR; TCRdb's copy has only in-frame clones and leaves some out. The data show approximately 170,000 clones, 6% to 9% seen once. Germline CDR1 SGHTA, CDR2 FQGNSA. V shed 2 bases, J shed 5 bases, and the junction held 5 bases outside the gene matches. This CDR3 spans 14 amino acids. The sample was central memory CD4+ T cells from blood. The chain links TRBV7-2 to TRBJ2-5; TRBD1 matches at 7 bases. The TCR originated in a man younger than 35 with type 1 diabetes. The CDR3 loop is CASSLRRQGETQYF. DNA of the CDR3: TGTGCCAGCAGCTTAAGGCGACAGGGCGAGACCCAGTACTTC.